This TCR beta chain was recovered during a study of blood T cells in healthy people across ages. Primed by a sample-barcoded 5' primer and a J-beta primer mix, a second PCR proceeded for roughly 6 to 12 cycles. TCRdb recomputed calls from the 5' RACE reads with MiXCR, one row per CDR3 protein. The sample includes over 600,000 distinct CDR3 sequences, 35% to 60% of them seen just once. Study observations and caveats: Higher diversity and more naive CD4+ cells were features of long-lived donors, compared to aged donors.

Between the trimmed V and J ends, which lost 6 bases and 2 bases, there was a span of 13 bases. The CDR3 loop spans 14 amino acids. In this sample, this clonotype turned up many times. Antigen unknown. The TCR was taken from an elderly man in good health. The gene calls are TRBV12-3 or TRBV12-4 and TRBJ2-5; TRBD2 might be the D (6 bases). The source material was blood. The CDR3 nucleotides read TGTGCCAGCAGGGGCGGGGTCCGGCAAGAGACCCAGTACTTC. It yields the protein CASRGGVRQETQYF.